This T cell receptor beta chain originates from a study of response to subunit inactivated influenza vaccine. Findings and caveats of the study: Authors suggested few new T cells are recruited by each seasonal influenza vaccination.

A single record per CDR3 protein comes from TCRdb applying MiXCR to the RT-PCR reads. The repertoire consists of more than 600,000 distinct CDR3 sequences, with about a fifth occurring once and the leading ten covering 9.5% to 13%. This clonotype was found a few times. The antigen is not known. Trimming cost V 4 bases and J 5 bases; bases outside gene matches: 7. The CDR3 loop spans 14 amino acids. Germline assignment: CDR1 LGHNA and CDR2 YNFKEQ. This specimen was PBMCs from blood, taken 5 days after vaccination. The TCR comes from a man aged 50 to 60 who received an inactivated influenza vaccine. The chain couples TRBV4-2 to TRBJ2-5, with TRBD2 matching over 7 bases. CDR3 nucleotide sequence: TGTGCCAGCAGCCTAAACGGGGGGTCGGAGACCCAGTACTTC. Translating gives CASSLNGGSETQYF.